Listed here are 7 T cell receptor beta chains from one sample, sequenced in a study of identical twins. From the 5' RACE reads, TCRdb called clonotypes with MiXCR, one entry per CDR3 protein. This sample carries a few hundred thousand distinct CDR3 sequences, approximately 9.1% of them seen once, and the ten largest clones take around 8.6%. The sample was naive T cells sorted from blood. Source of these receptors: a woman aged 50 to 65 in good health.

The chain uses TRBV5-1 and TRBJ2-7, with TRBD1 identical over 7 bases. Germline CDR1 and CDR2: SGHRS and YFSETQ. V shed 4 bases and J 2 bases; nucleotides not matched to a gene: 3. The CDR3 length is 13 residues. The CDR3 DNA reads as TGCGCCAGCAGCAACGGGACAGCCTACGAGCAGTACTTC. It yields the protein CASSNGTAYEQYF.

This clonotype was found a few times. In DNA, the CDR3 is TGTGCCAGCAGTAACAGGGGCCCCAACACCGGGGAGCTGTTTTTT. This translates into CASSNRGPNTGELFF. The V call is TRBV6-5, the J call TRBJ2-2; 7 nucleotides agree with TRBD1. Losses at the gene ends were 5 bases for V and 2 bases for J; bases not matched to a gene: 5. CDR3 size: 15 residues. The germline gives CDR1 MNHEY, CDR2 SVGAGI.

This clonotype was detected a few times. The rearrangement links TRBV20-1 to TRBJ2-5; possible D gene TRBD2, 6 bases. This CDR3 is built from 14 residues. V lost 0 bases, J lost 5 bases, and 13 bases lay in between. The germline CDR1 and CDR2 sequences are DFQATT and SNEGSKA (reference sequence). The CDR3 region has the DNA TGCAGTGCTAGAGATTACCCCGGGAGTGAGACCCAGTACTTC. It yields the protein CSARDYPGSETQYF.

The V gene is TRBV20-1, the J gene TRBJ2-7; 8 bases fit TRBD1. The ends lost 5 bases at V and 3 bases at J; junction bases unmatched: 6. CDR3 size: 13 residues. CDR1 is DFQATT, CDR2 SNEGSKA, per germline (reference sequence). CDR3 region: CSALDRVGYEQYV. CDR3 DNA sequence: TGCAGTGCTTTGGACAGGGTGGGCTACGAGCAGTACGTC.

This clonotype was recorded a few times. The chain employs TRBV27 and TRBJ2-1; the match to TRBD2 covers 14 bases. V trimming: 9 bases; J trimming: 12 bases; junction bases outside the gene matches: 16. CDR1 and CDR2 (germline): MNHEY, SMNVEV (reference sequence). The CDR3 runs to 16 residues. CDR3 in amino acids: CASKPEGLAGVFRQFF. Here the CDR3 DNA reads TGTGCCAGTAAACCCGAGGGACTAGCGGGAGTTTTTCGGCAGTTCTTC.

This clonotype occurred a few times. The chain has TRBV7-2 and TRBJ2-1; TRBD2 might be the D (6 bases). The CDR3 runs to 16 residues. Trimming removed 1 base from V and 10 bases from J, with 20 bases in between. CDR1 SGHTA and CDR2 FQGNSA come from the germline V gene. The CDR3 loop reads CASSLVLSGGMGEQFF. The DNA for the CDR3 is TGTGCCAGCAGCTTAGTCCTCTCCGGGGGAATGGGGGAGCAGTTCTTC.

This clonotype was observed a few times. This rearrangement joins TRBV14 to TRBJ2-5; D is ambiguous. Germline V gene lookup returns CDR1 SGHDN and CDR2 FVKESK. The CDR3 is made up of 14 amino acids. With 0 bases removed from V and 1 base from J, the gap between germline ends came to 6 bases. CDR3 sequence: CASSQEWGQETQYF. The CDR3, as DNA: TGTGCCAGCAGCCAAGAATGGGGCCAAGAGACCCAGTACTTC.